The clone carrying this T cell receptor (beta chain) occurred a few times. Its specificity is not known. Some clones are missing from TCRdb's copy, which holds only in-frame ones; the method was immunoSEQ multiplex PCR. The table lists tens of thousands of clones, around 80% of them singletons. Indicated time point: week 23, last vaccination. Doses consisted of 300 ug of mutant IDH1 20-mer peptide each, paired with topical imiquimod. This sample was taken from a study of a mutant IDH1 vaccine in newly diagnosed glioma. Across the whole study: Administration of eight vaccinations to patients took place in weeks 1, 3, 5, 7, 11, 15, 19, 23. The therapy given earlier, which was standard therapy, consisted of radiotherapy, temozolomide, or both, and most of the patients received both. Patients got their first vaccination 4-6 weeks after radiotherapy alone, or with temozolomide cycles.

Study conclusions and caveats: Most patients, approximately 93%, showed vaccine-induced immune responses.

The receptor comes from a man aged 25-45 years with glioma. This sample comprised PBMCs, obtained from a glioma patient whose treatment included an IDH1 peptide vaccine.

Here the CDR3 reads CSVVRQGTEAFF. In DNA form, the CDR3 reads TGCAGCGTTGTCCGACAGGGCACTGAAGCTTTCTTT. This sequence joins TRBV29-1 and TRBJ1-1; 7 nucleotides agree with TRBD1. From germline, CDR1 is SQVTM and CDR2 ANQGSEA. This CDR3 contains 12 residues. The V gene end was trimmed by 4 bases and the J gene end by 4 bases; junction bases not matched to a gene: 3.